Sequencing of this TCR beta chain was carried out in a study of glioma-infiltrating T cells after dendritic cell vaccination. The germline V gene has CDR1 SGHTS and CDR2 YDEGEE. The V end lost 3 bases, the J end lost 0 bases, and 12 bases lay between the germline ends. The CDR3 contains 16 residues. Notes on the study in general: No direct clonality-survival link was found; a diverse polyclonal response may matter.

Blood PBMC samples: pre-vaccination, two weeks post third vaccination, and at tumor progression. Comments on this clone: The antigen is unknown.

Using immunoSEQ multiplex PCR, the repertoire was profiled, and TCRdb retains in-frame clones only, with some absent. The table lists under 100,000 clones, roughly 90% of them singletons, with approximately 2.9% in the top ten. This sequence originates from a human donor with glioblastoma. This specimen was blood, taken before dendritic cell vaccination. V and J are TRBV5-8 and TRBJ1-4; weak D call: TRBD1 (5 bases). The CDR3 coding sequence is TGTGCCAGCAGCTGGCGTCCGGGGGCAACTAATGAAAAACTGTTTTTT. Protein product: CASSWRPGATNEKLFF.